The 16 T cell receptor beta chains reported below all come from one sample, sequenced in a study of T cells after yellow fever vaccination. TCRdb itself ran the 5' RACE reads through MiXCR, one entry per CDR3 protein. The table has about 85,000 distinct CDR3 sequences, less than 15% seen once. This sample comprised CD8+ T cells not binding an NS4B(214-222) dextramer, sorted from PBMCs, obtained less than 25 days after the first yellow fever vaccination. The receptor set was obtained from a man in his late teens or twenties who received the YFV17D yellow fever vaccine.

This clonotype turned up a few times. The chain uses TRBV6-5 and TRBJ1-1; D may be TRBD1 (6 bases). Trimming stripped 0 bases from V and 4 bases from J, with 15 bases between. Per the germline V gene, CDR1 is MNHEY and CDR2 is SVGAGI. CDR3 size: 16 residues. Written as DNA, the CDR3 is TGTGCCAGCAGTTACTCGAAGGGGGGGTGGAGCACTGAAGCTTTCTTT. Translation: CASSYSKGGWSTEAFF.

The chain combines TRBV12-3 or TRBV12-4 with TRBJ1-3; TRBD1 matches at 8 bases. CDR3 length: 15 amino acids. After removal of 6 bases from V and 2 bases from J, the junction contained 6 bases not matched to a gene. The CDR3 DNA is TGTGCCAGCAGCTTCACAGGGGGACCTGGAAACACCATATATTTT. Its translation is CASSFTGGPGNTIYF.

The V and J genes are TRBV5-4 and TRBJ2-3; TRBD2 is a possible D gene (7 bases). This CDR3 has 14 residues. The V gene's germline CDR1 is SGHNT and CDR2 YYREEE (reference sequence). With 3 bases removed from V and 4 bases from J, the gap between germline ends came to 12 bases. This chain's CDR3 is CASSSGGIPDTQYF. The CDR3, as DNA: TGTGCCAGCAGCTCGGGGGGCATACCAGATACGCAGTATTTT.

This clonotype was observed many times. This chain uses TRBV18 with TRBJ2-1; tentatively, D is TRBD1 (5 bases). The CDR3 has 12 amino acids. V gave up 1 base and J gave up 7 bases, with 5 bases separating them. CDR1 and CDR2 (germline): KGHSH, LQKENI. The CDR3 sequence is CASSPQGNEQFF. CDR3 coding DNA: TGTGCCAGCTCACCACAGGGGAATGAGCAGTTCTTC.

V is TRBV12-3 or TRBV12-4 and J is TRBJ2-7; D possibly corresponds to TRBD1 (6 bases). The V end lost 1 base, the J end lost 0 bases, and 10 bases lay between the germline ends. This CDR3 is 15 amino acids long. The CDR3 DNA is TGTGCCAGCAGTTTAGGACAGGACCTCTCCTACGAGCAGTACGTC. It codes for CASSLGQDLSYEQYV.

In DNA form, the CDR3 reads TGTGCCAGCAGCACACTAGCGGGACAAGAGACCCAGTACTTC. It specifies CASSTLAGQETQYF. This chain connects TRBV12-3 or TRBV12-4 to TRBJ2-5; 10 bases are a match to TRBD2. V shed 6 bases and J 2 bases; nucleotides not matched to a gene: 3. CDR3 length: 14 residues.

The genes are TRBV15 and TRBJ2-7; D remains ambiguous. This CDR3 has 12 residues. Germline V gene sequence: CDR1 LNHNV, CDR2 YYDKDF (reference sequence). The germline V and J ends were trimmed by 0 bases and 6 bases, with 6 bases remaining between them. The CDR3 loop reads CATSRDVSEQYF. The CDR3 DNA sequence: TGTGCCACCAGCAGAGATGTCAGCGAGCAGTACTTC.

V is TRBV5-1 and J is TRBJ2-7; D uncertain. V was pared by 3 bases and J by 0 bases, with 7 bases between. The CDR3 has 13 amino acids. Per germline, CDR1 SGHRS and CDR2 YFSETQ. The CDR3 DNA follows: TGCGCCAGCAGCTCGGGCCTCTCCTACGAGCAGTACTTC. This sequence encodes CASSSGLSYEQYF.

This clonotype was seen a handful of times. The rearrangement uses TRBV24-1 and TRBJ1-1; 7 bases align to TRBD1. Per germline, CDR1 KGHDR and CDR2 SFDVKD. Trimming removed 5 bases from V and 5 bases from J; junction bases left unmatched: 1. This CDR3 has 12 residues. CDR3 in DNA: TGTGCCACCAGTGCAGGGGGAACTGAAGCTTTCTTT. It yields the protein CATSAGGTEAFF.

The chain is built from TRBV6-5 and TRBJ2-5, with 10 bases fitting TRBD2. The ends lost 3 bases at V and 1 base at J; junction bases unmatched: 2. The germline V gene encodes CDR1 MNHEY and CDR2 SVGAGI. This CDR3 has 15 residues. The CDR3: CASSYSGGIQETQYF. The CDR3 DNA is TGTGCCAGCAGTTATAGCGGGGGGATCCAAGAGACCCAGTACTTC.

The chain combines TRBV12-3 or TRBV12-4 with TRBJ2-7; TRBD1 aligns across 7 bases. CDR3 length equals 13 residues. V was clipped by 4 bases and J by 6 bases; unmatched bases: 6. CDR3 in amino acids: CASSSRQGPEQYF. DNA for the CDR3: TGTGCCAGCAGTTCTCGACAGGGCCCCGAGCAGTACTTC.

This clonotype was observed a handful of times. The CDR3 is CASGRLEFNEQFF. The CDR3 DNA is TGTGCCAGCGGACGACTAGAATTCAATGAGCAGTTCTTC. This chain uses TRBV6-1 with TRBJ2-1, with D possibly matching TRBD2 (6 bases). With 8 bases removed from V and 6 bases from J, the gap between germline ends came to 14 bases. Germline V lookup: CDR1 MNHNS, CDR2 SASEGT. The CDR3 is 13 amino acids.

The chain is built from TRBV4-1 and TRBJ2-1; D is ambiguous. The V gene lost 0 bases and the J gene lost 7 bases, with 10 bases spanning the gap. The CDR3 is 14 residues long. Germline loops: CDR1 MGHRA, CDR2 YSYEKL. CDR3 amino acids: CASSQEPLMNEQFF. The CDR3 nucleotides read TGCGCCAGCAGCCAAGAACCGCTAATGAATGAGCAGTTCTTC.

The chain combines TRBV25-1 with TRBJ2-7, with 11 bases aligning to TRBD1. Germline CDR1 is MGHDK and CDR2 is SYGVNS. V was clipped by 3 bases and J by 1 base; unmatched bases: 2. The CDR3 spans 15 residues. The DNA for the CDR3 is TGTGCCAGCAGTGATGGACAGGGGGCTTCCTACGAGCAGTACGTC. Its translation is CASSDGQGASYEQYV.

The CDR3 here is CSLRTGADTQYF. The CDR3 DNA sequence: TGCAGCTTGAGGACAGGGGCAGATACGCAGTATTTT. V gene TRBV29-1 combines with J gene TRBJ2-3; 9 positions match TRBD1. The CDR3 contains 12 residues. Germline V gene sequence: CDR1 SQVTM, CDR2 ANQGSEA. Unmatched junction bases numbered 4, after V lost 8 bases and J lost 4 bases.

This clonotype was detected ten times or more. The genes are TRBV7-2 and TRBJ2-1, with 10 bases that match TRBD2. CDR1 and CDR2 (germline): SGHTA, FQGNSA. The CDR3 is made up of 15 amino acids. V dropped 2 bases and J dropped 4; count of bases not matched to a gene: 2. CDR3 DNA sequence: TGTGCCAGCAGCTTAACTAGCGGGGATTACAATGAGCAGTTCTTC. The encoded protein is CASSLTSGDYNEQFF.